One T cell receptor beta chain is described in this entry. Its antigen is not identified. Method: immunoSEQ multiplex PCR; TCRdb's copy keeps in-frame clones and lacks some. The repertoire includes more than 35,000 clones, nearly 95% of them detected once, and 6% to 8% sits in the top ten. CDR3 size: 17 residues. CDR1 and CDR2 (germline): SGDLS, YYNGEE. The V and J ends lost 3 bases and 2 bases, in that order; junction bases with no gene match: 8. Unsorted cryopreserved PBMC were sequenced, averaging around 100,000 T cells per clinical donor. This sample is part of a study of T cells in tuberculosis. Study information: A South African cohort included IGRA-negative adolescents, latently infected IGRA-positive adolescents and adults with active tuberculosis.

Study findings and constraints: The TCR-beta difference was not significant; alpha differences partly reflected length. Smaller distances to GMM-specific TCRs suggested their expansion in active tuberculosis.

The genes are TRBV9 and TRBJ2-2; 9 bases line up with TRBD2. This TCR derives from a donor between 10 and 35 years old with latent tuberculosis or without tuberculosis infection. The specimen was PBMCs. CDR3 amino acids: CASSASLSGSNTGELFF. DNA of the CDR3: TGTGCCAGCAGCGCTTCACTTAGCGGGAGTAACACCGGGGAGCTGTTTTTT.